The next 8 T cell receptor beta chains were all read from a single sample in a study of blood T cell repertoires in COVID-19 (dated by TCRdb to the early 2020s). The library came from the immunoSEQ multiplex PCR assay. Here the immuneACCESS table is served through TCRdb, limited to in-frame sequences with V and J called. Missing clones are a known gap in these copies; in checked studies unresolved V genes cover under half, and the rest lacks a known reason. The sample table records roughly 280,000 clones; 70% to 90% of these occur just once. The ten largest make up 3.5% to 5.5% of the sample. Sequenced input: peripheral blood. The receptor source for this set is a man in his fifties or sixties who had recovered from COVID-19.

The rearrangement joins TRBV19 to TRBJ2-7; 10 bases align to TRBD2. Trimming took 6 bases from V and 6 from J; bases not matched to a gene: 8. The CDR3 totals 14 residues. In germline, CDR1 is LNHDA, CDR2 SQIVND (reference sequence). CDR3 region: CASSMTSGSGEQYF. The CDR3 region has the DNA TGTGCCAGTAGCATGACTAGCGGGTCAGGCGAGCAGTACTTC.

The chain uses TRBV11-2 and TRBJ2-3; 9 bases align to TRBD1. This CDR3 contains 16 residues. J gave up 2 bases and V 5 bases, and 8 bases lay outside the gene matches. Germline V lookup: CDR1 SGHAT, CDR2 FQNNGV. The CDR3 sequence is CASSTTGGEITDTQYF. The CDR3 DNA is TGTGCCAGCAGCACAACAGGGGGCGAGATCACAGATACGCAGTATTTT.

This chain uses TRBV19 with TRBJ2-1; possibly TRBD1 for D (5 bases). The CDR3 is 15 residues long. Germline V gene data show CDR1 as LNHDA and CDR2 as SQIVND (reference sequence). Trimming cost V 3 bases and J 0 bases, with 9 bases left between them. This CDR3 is CASSIFDSSYNEQFF. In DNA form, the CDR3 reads TGTGCCAGTAGTATTTTCGACAGCTCCTACAATGAGCAGTTCTTC.

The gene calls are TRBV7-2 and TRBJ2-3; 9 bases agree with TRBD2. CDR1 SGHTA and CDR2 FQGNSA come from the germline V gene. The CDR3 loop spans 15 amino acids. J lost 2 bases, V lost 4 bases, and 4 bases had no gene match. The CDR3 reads CASSSTSGYTDTQYF. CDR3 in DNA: TGTGCCAGCAGCTCGACTAGCGGATACACAGATACGCAGTATTTT.

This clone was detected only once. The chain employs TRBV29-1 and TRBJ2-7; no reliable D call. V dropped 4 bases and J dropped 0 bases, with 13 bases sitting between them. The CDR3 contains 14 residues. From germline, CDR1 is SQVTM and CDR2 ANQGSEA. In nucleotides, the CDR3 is TGCAGCGTTGGAGAGCGTCCTACCTCCTACGAGCAGTACTTC. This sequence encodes CSVGERPTSYEQYF.

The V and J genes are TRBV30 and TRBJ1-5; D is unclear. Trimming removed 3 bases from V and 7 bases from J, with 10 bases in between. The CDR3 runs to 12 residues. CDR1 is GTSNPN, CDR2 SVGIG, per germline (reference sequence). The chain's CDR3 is CAWSPGSQPQHF. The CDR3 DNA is TGTGCCTGGAGCCCCGGTTCCCAGCCCCAGCATTTT.

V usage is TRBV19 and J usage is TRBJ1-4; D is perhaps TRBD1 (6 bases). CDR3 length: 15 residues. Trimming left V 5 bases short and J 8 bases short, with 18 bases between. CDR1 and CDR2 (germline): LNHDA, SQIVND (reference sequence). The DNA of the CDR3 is TGTGCCAGTAGTCTTCCACAGGCGCAGGGGGAAAAACTGTTTTTT. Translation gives CASSLPQAQGEKLFF.

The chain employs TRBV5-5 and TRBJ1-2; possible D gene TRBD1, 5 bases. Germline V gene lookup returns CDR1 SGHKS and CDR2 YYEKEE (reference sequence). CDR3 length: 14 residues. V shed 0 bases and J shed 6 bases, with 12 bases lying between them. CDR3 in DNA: TGTGCCAGCAGCTTGGATCACAAGGGGCATGGCTACACCTTC. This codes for CASSLDHKGHGYTF. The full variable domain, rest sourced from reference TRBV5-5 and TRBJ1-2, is DAGVTQSPTHLIKTRGQQVTLRCSPISGHKSVSWYQQVLGQGPQFIFQYYEKEERGRGNFPDRFSARQFPNYSSELNVNALLLGDSALYLCASSLDHKGHGYTFGSGTRLTVV.